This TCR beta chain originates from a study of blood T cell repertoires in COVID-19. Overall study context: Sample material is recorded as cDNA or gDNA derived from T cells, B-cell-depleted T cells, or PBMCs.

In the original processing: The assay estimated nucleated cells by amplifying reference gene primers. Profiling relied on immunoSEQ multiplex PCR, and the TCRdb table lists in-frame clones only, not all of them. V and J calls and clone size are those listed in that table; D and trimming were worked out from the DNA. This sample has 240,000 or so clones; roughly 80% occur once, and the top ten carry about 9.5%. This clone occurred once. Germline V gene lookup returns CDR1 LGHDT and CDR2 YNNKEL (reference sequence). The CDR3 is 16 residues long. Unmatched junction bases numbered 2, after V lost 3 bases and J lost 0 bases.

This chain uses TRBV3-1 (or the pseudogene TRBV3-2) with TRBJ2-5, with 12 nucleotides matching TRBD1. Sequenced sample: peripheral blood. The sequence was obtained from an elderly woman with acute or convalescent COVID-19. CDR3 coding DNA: TGTGCCAGCAGCCAGGGACAGGGGGCTTACCAAGAGACCCAGTACTTC. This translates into CASSQGQGAYQETQYF.